The source of this T cell receptor (beta chain) is a study of shared clonotypes between healthy human individuals. Study-wide findings and caveats: Among several donors, roughly 5.4% of naive CD4 clonotypes were found in common. Among donors, sharing of clonotypes was expected to be affected by sequencing depth. Some clonotypes were shared by all four sorted-subset donors, while others were not shared. The non-shared ones had lower generation probabilities than the shared ones.

V lost 2 bases to trimming and J lost 6 bases; unmatched junction nucleotides: 7. The germline gives CDR1 MNHEY, CDR2 SVGAGI. The CDR3 loop spans 16 amino acids. Profiled with immunoSEQ multiplex PCR; TCRdb holds only in-frame clones, not every one. Seen here are 950,000 to 1,100,000 clones, roughly 80% observed once, and the top ten hold about 1.4%. Memory CD4+ cells were the fraction left after CD45RA+ naive selection. This clone appeared once. Its antigen remains unknown. The material sequenced was memory CD4+ T cells sorted from blood. This sample's subset: CD45RA-negative fraction. This TCR was sampled from a young man in good health. The V and J genes are TRBV6-5 and TRBJ1-6, with 7 bases fitting TRBD1. The CDR3 region has the DNA TGTGCCAGCAGTTACCCCCGACAGGGAGGTAATTCACCCCTCCACTTT. Protein: CASSYPRQGGNSPLHF.